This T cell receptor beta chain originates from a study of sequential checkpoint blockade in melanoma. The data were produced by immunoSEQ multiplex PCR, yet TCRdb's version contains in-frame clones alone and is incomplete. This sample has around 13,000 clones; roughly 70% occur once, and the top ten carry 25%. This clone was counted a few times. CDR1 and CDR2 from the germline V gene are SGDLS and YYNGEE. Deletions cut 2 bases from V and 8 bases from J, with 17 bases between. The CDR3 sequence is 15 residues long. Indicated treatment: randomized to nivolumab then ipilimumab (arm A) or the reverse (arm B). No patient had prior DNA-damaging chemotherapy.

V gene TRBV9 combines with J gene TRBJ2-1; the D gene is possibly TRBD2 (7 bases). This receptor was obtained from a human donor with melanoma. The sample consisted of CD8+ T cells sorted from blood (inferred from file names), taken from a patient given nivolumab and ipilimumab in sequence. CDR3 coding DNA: TGTGCCAGCAGCGTCGAGGGGGGGCAAAGGGATGAGCAGTTCTTC. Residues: CASSVEGGQRDEQFF.